Sequencing of this T cell receptor beta chain was carried out in a study of T cells in narcolepsy. CDR3 size: 15 residues. V lost 5 bases to trimming and J lost 2 bases, with 15 bases between them. In germline, CDR1 is MNHNY, CDR2 SVGAGI (reference sequence). Here immunoSEQ multiplex PCR was the method, and the copy in TCRdb shows in-frame clones only, minus some. The profile covers 35,000 to 40,000 clones, with about 85% appearing a single time and around 1.6% taken by the ten largest. The clonotype was recovered from a human donor with narcolepsy. The chain employs TRBV6-6 and TRBJ2-5; a possible D gene is TRBD2 (5 bases). Sequenced: CD45RA- memory CD4+ T cells from PBMCs. CDR3 loop: CASSPVARDQETQYF. CDR3 DNA: TGTGCCAGCAGTCCAGTAGCGAGAGATCAAGAGACCCAGTACTTC.